This T cell receptor (beta chain) originates from a study of blood T cell repertoires in COVID-19. This CDR3 has 16 amino acids. In germline, CDR1 is SNHLY, CDR2 FYNNEI. The V and J ends lost 2 bases and 2 bases respectively, with 13 bases between them. Repertoires were generated with immunoSEQ multiplex PCR, while TCRdb's copy carries only in-frame clones and drops some. The repertoire includes more than 300,000 clones, about 90% of them detected once, and under 1.1% sits in the top ten. Sequenced: peripheral blood. This sequence was found in a middle-aged woman with COVID-19, enrolled during active disease. The chain has TRBV2 and TRBJ1-3; D is unresolved. CDR3 sequence: CASSEMEGMAGNTIYF. CDR3 sequence (DNA): TGTGCCAGCAGTGAAATGGAGGGAATGGCTGGAAACACCATATATTTT.